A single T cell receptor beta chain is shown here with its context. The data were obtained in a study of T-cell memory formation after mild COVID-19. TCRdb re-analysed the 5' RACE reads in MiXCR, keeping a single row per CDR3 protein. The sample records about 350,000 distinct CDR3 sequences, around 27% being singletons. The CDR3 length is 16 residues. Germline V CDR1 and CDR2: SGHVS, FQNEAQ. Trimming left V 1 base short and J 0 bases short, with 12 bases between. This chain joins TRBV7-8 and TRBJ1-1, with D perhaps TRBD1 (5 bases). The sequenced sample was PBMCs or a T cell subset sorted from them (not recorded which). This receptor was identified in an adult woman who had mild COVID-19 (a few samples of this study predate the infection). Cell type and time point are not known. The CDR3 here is CASSLVGGSMNTEAFF. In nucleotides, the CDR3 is TGTGCCAGCAGCTTAGTCGGGGGTTCCATGAACACTGAAGCTTTCTTT. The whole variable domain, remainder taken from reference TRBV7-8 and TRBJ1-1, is GAGVSQSPRYKVAKRGQDVALRCDPISGHVSLFWYQQALGQGPEFLTYFQNEAQLDKSGLPSDRFFAERPEGSVSTLKIQRTQQEDSAVYLCASSLVGGSMNTEAFFGQGTRLTVV.